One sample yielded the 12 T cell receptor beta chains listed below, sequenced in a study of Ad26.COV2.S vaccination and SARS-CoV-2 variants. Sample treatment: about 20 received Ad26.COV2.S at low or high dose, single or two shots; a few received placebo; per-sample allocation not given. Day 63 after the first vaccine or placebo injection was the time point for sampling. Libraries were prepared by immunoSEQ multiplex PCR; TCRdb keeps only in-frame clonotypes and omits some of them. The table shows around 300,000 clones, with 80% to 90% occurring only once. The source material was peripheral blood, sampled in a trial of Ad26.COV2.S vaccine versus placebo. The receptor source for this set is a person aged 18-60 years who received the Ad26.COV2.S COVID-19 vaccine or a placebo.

Written as DNA, the CDR3 is TGTGCCACCCGTAACAGTATGTTCGGTGGCTACACCTTC. Encoded protein: CATRNSMFGGYTF. This chain joins TRBV24-1 and TRBJ1-2; the D is unclear. The germline V and J ends were trimmed by 9 bases and 7 bases, with 17 bases remaining between them. Looked up from germline, CDR1 is KGHDR and CDR2 is SFDVKD. The CDR3 covers 13 residues.

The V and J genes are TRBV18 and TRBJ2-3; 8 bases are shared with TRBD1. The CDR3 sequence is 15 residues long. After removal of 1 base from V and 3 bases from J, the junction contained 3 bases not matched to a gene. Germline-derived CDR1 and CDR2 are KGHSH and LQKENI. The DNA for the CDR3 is TGTGCCAGCTCACCACTTCAGGGGGCAACAGATACGCAGTATTTT. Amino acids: CASSPLQGATDTQYF.

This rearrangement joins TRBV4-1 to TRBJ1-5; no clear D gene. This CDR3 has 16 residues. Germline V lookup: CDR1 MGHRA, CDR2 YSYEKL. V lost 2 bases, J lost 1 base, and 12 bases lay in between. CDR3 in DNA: TGCGCCAGCAGCCAAAGTCAAGGGCTAAGCAATCAGCCCCAGCATTTT. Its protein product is CASSQSQGLSNQPQHF.

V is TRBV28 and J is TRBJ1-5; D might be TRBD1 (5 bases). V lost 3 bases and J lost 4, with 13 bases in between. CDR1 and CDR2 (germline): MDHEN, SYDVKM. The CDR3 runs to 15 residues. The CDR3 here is CASSLGRDLNQPQHF. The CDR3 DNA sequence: TGTGCCAGCAGTTTGGGCAGGGATCTGAATCAGCCCCAGCATTTT.

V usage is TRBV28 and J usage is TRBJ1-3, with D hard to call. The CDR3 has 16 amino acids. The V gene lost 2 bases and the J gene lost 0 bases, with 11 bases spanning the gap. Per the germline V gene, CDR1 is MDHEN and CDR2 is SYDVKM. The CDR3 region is CASSLHSRLSGNTIYF. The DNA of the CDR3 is TGTGCCAGCAGTTTACACAGTAGACTCTCTGGAAACACCATATATTTT.

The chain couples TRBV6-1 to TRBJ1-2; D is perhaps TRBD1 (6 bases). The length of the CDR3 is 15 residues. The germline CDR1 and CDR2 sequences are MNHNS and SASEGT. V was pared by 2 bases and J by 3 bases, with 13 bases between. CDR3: CASSEYRAVDYGYTF. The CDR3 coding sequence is TGTGCCAGCAGTGAATACAGGGCGGTTGACTATGGCTACACCTTC.

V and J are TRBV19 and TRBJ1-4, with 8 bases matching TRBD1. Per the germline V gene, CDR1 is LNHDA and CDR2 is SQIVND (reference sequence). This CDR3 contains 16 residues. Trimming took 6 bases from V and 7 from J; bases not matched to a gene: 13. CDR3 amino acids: CASRTADRVIREKLFF. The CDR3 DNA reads TGTGCCAGTAGGACGGCGGACAGGGTGATTCGTGAAAAACTGTTTTTT.

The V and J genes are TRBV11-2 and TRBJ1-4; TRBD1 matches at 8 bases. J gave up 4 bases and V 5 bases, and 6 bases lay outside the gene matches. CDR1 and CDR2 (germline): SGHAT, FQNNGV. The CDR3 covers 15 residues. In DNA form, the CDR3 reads TGTGCCAGCAGCCCTCGGACAGGGATTAATGAAAAACTGTTTTTT. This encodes CASSPRTGINEKLFF.

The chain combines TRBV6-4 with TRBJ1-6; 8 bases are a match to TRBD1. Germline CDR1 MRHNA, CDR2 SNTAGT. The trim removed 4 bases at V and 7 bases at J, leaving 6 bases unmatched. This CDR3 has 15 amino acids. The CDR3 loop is CASSVADRENSPLHF. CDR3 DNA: TGTGCCAGCAGTGTCGCGGACAGGGAGAATTCACCCCTCCACTTT.

CDR3 amino acids: CASKRDFNLETQYF. The CDR3 bases are TGTGCCAGCAAGCGGGACTTTAATTTAGAGACCCAGTACTTC. This rearrangement joins TRBV27 to TRBJ2-5; 7 positions agree with TRBD2. The CDR3 contains 14 residues. Unmatched junction bases numbered 9, after V lost 7 bases and J lost 4 bases. CDR1 is MNHEY, CDR2 SMNVEV, per germline (reference sequence).

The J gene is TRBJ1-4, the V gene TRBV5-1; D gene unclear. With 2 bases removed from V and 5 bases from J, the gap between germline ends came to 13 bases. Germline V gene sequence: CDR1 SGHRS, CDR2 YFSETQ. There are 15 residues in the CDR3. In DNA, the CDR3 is TGCGCCAGCAGCTTCCAACGGGCTCCGAATGAAAAACTGTTTTTT. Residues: CASSFQRAPNEKLFF.

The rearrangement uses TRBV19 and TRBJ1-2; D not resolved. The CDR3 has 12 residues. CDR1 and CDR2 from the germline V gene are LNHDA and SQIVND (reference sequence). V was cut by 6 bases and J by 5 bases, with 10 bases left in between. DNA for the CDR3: TGTGCCAGTAGCCAGTGGGATTATGGCTACACCTTC. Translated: CASSQWDYGYTF.